Many counts were recorded for the clone carrying this T cell receptor (beta chain). Antigen unknown. TCRdb used MiXCR to reprocess the 5' RACE reads, holding one entry per CDR3 protein. The table lists approximately 150,000 distinct CDR3 sequences, less than 9.5% of them singletons, with less than 0.95% in the top ten. These data belong to a study of T cells after yellow fever vaccination. The wider study: Those fractions that held only low numbers of cells were prepared using the SMART-Seq v4 Ultra Low Input RNA kit.

Overall study findings and caveats: From the bulk population, abundant clonotypes could contaminate and appear within FACS-sorted repertoires. Booster samples showed a return of most primary-vaccination clones (around 95% CD4, approximately 85% CD8).

This CDR3 has 14 amino acids. Trimming took off 5 bases at V and 4 bases at J, with 14 bases between the two ends. Looked up from germline, CDR1 is GTSNPN and CDR2 is SVGIG (reference sequence). The chain couples TRBV30 to TRBJ2-2, with D perhaps TRBD1 (5 bases). The sequencing here drew on CD4+ T cells sorted from PBMCs, taken 5 days after the yellow fever booster vaccination. This TCR was recovered from a man aged 30-40 years who received the YFV17D yellow fever vaccine. The CDR3 nucleotides are TGTGCCTGGGACAGCCTGGTAGGCACCGGGGAGCTGTTTTTT. Translated, it gives CAWDSLVGTGELFF.